This TCR beta chain appears in the sequencing data of a study of identical twins. Whole-study findings and limits: Cord blood beta clonotypes that were abundant carried fewer insertions, and memory repertoires showed no such trend. The study found weaker excess twin sharing in beta out-of-frame sequences. Models, which agreed with sharing between unrelated individuals, nonetheless underestimated the out-of-frame TCR alpha sharing seen in monozygotic twins.

As regards this clonotype: Its specificity is not known.

TCRdb passed the 5' RACE reads through MiXCR, listing each CDR3 protein once. In the table there are 350,000 to 600,000 distinct CDR3 sequences, 14% of which are singletons. In addition, the sample was reused for a study of yellow fever vaccine responses in identical twins.

Source material: CD4+ T cells sorted from blood. This clonotype originated in a woman aged 18-29 years in good health.

CDR3 loop: CASKLQDEQFF. The CDR3 nucleotides are TGTGCCAGCAAGCTGCAGGATGAGCAGTTCTTC. The chain is built from TRBV12-3 or TRBV12-4 and TRBJ2-1, with unresolved D. This CDR3 spans 11 amino acids. V was pared by 7 bases and J by 8 bases, with 9 bases between.